This T cell receptor beta chain was sequenced for a study of CD8+CD57+ T cells in acquired aplastic anemia. The study, taken as a whole, reports: Overlapping CD8+ CDR3 repertoires of patients and controls contained approximately 28 shared sequences.

CDR3 size: 16 residues. Germline V gene data show CDR1 as LGHNA and CDR2 as YNFKEQ. Trimming shortened V by 0 bases and J by 5 bases, and 17 bases separated the two germline ends. Genomic DNA acted as the template from which TCR beta VDJ combination and CDR3 sequence profiling were carried out. MiXCR, applied by TCRdb to the reads, yields one record per CDR3 protein. The table includes some 120,000 distinct CDR3 sequences, about 46% detected once. With respect to this clonotype: What it recognizes is unknown.

This TCR was recovered from a human donor in good health, serving as a control. Material: sorted CD4+, CD8+, or CD8+CD57+ T cells (not recorded which) from PBMCs. The chain has TRBV4-2 and TRBJ2-7; D is perhaps TRBD1 or TRBD2 (5 bases each). CDR3 sequence reads: CASSQEFGTSSDEQYF. In DNA, the CDR3 is TGTGCCAGCAGCCAAGAATTCGGGACCTCGTCCGACGAGCAGTACTTC.